Shown below are 14 T cell receptor beta chains from a single sample sequenced in a study of yellow fever vaccine responses in identical twins (dated by TCRdb to 2016 to 2019). The library was generated by RT-PCR. The data were produced on an Illumina HiSeq 2500. TCRdb took the public reads, trimmed them with fastp at Q25, ran MiXCR for clone calling and kept in-frame beta chains. Rows with one shared CDR3 protein collapse into an entry with the most common genes and DNA. This sample gives around 17,000 distinct CDR3 sequences in total; roughly 80% of them show up just once. About 1.8% of the sample goes to the ten largest clones. The input for sequencing was T cells from blood (PBMCs), unsorted or a sorted subset (not recorded which), taken before or after yellow fever vaccination (not recorded which). Source of these receptors: a young woman who received the yellow fever vaccine. Donor details come from another sample of the same person, matched by shared clones.

V gene TRBV5-6 combines with J gene TRBJ2-2; no firm D call. Germline V gene data show CDR1 as SGHDT and CDR2 as YYEEEE. The CDR3 loop spans 12 amino acids. The V end lost 4 bases, the J end lost 4 bases, and 5 bases lay between the germline ends. The DNA of the CDR3 is TGTGCCAGCAGCCGTGTCACCGGGGAGCTGTTTTTT. As protein: CASSRVTGELFF. Full variable domain (rest looked up from reference TRBV5-6 and TRBJ2-2): DAGVTQSPTHLIKTRGQQVTLRCSPKSGHDTVSWYQQALGQGPQFIFQYYEEEERQRGNFPDRFSGHQFPNYSSELNVNALLLGDSALYLCASSRVTGELFFGEGSRLTVL.

This chain joins TRBV11-2 and TRBJ2-3; D uncertain. The CDR3 runs 10 residues. V dropped 0 bases and J dropped 8 bases, with 0 bases sitting between them. Germline CDR1 reads SGHAT; CDR2 reads FQNNGV. CDR3 sequence: CASSLDTQYF. The CDR3 bases are TGTGCCAGCAGCTTAGATACGCAGTATTTT.

The chain recombines TRBV10-3 with TRBJ2-1, with D possibly matching TRBD2 (6 bases). There are 15 residues in the CDR3. CDR1 and CDR2 (germline): ENHRY, SYGVKD. The V end lost 0 bases, the J end lost 6 bases, and 12 bases lay between the germline ends. The chain's CDR3 is CAISESSSGGNEQFF. DNA of the CDR3: TGTGCCATCAGTGAGTCGAGTTCCGGGGGCAATGAGCAGTTCTTC.

This chain links TRBV11-1 with TRBJ2-1; 9 bases are shared with TRBD1. Germline loops: CDR1 SGHAT, CDR2 FQDESV (reference sequence). V dropped 3 bases and J dropped 2; count of bases not matched to a gene: 11. CDR3 length: 18 amino acids. CDR3 region: CASSFTVVRDRAYNEQFF. CDR3 bases: TGTGCCAGCAGCTTCACGGTTGTCCGGGACAGGGCCTACAATGAGCAGTTCTTC. The full variable domain, rest sourced from reference TRBV11-1 and TRBJ2-1, is EAEVAQSPRYKITEKSQAVAFWCDPISGHATLYWYRQILGQGPELLVQFQDESVVDDSQLPKDRFSAERLKGVDSTLKIQPAELGDSAMYLCASSFTVVRDRAYNEQFFGPGTRLTVL.

The V gene is TRBV2, the J gene TRBJ2-7; 8 positions agree with TRBD2. With 8 bases clipped from V and 4 bases from J, the junction kept 10 bases outside the gene matches. Germline V gives CDR1 SNHLY, CDR2 FYNNEI. The CDR3 spans 14 residues. The CDR3 reads CASHRPTSEYEQYF. CDR3 in DNA: TGTGCCAGCCACCGGCCGACTAGCGAGTACGAGCAGTACTTC.

The V and J genes are TRBV11-1 and TRBJ2-1; D gene uncertain. The CDR3 has 12 amino acids. V was shortened by 5 bases and J by 7 bases, with 9 bases between the two germline ends. Germline V CDR1 and CDR2: SGHAT, FQDESV (reference sequence). The CDR3 DNA reads as TGTGCCAGCAGCCGTGATGGGAATGAGCAGTTCTTC. It encodes CASSRDGNEQFF.

The rearrangement uses TRBV29-1 and TRBJ2-7; D is unclear. Trimming left V 5 bases short and J 0 bases short, with 11 bases between. Germline CDR1 and CDR2: SQVTM and ANQGSEA. The length of the CDR3 is 13 residues. CDR3 in amino acids: CSVQTWSSYEQYF. CDR3 sequence (DNA): TGCAGCGTTCAGACATGGAGCTCCTACGAGCAGTACTTC.

V usage is TRBV29-1 and J usage is TRBJ1-2; D call uncertain. Germline V gene sequence: CDR1 SQVTM, CDR2 ANQGSEA. There are 14 residues in the CDR3. V was cut by 1 base and J by 0 bases, with 9 bases left in between. DNA for the CDR3: TGCAGCGTTGAAGGACCGGGGTCTAACTATGGCTACACCTTC. Translating it yields CSVEGPGSNYGYTF.

This clonotype has just one count. The chain employs TRBV15 and TRBJ1-2; D uncertain. V was trimmed by 0 bases and J by 4 bases, leaving 12 bases between them. The CDR3 sequence is 15 residues long. In germline, CDR1 is LNHNV, CDR2 YYDKDF (reference sequence). The CDR3 protein is CATSRDRSATYGYTF. CDR3 DNA: TGTGCCACCAGCAGAGATCGATCCGCTACCTATGGCTACACCTTC.

This clonotype was picked up one time. The CDR3 here is CSVVSGTYYGYTF. CDR3 in DNA: TGCAGCGTTGTATCGGGGACTTACTATGGCTACACCTTC. This rearrangement joins TRBV29-1 to TRBJ1-2; a weak D match, TRBD1 (5 bases). The CDR3 sequence is 13 residues long. Germline lookup yields CDR1 SQVTM and CDR2 ANQGSEA. Trimming shortened V by 4 bases and J by 3 bases, and 12 bases separated the two germline ends.

Note on this clonotype: Since the CDR3 does not end with the conserved phenylalanine or tryptophan, this likely comes from a read error. The DNA is omitted, as the CDR3 cannot be located on it reliably, and the CDR3 follows TCRdb's listing. The J gene is TRBJ1-5, the V gene TRBV5-1. The germline V gene encodes CDR1 SGHRS and CDR2 YFSETQ. Including both end residues, the CDR3 is 12 amino acids long. The CDR3 protein is CASSGRWAMPYS.

As concerns this clonotype: One end of the junction does not line up with germline, which may come from a read error. The V and J genes are TRBV24-1 and TRBJ1-1; D is unresolved. The CDR3 covers 12 residues. Germline V gene sequence: CDR1 KGHDR, CDR2 SFDVKD. CDR3 DNA sequence: TGTGACACCAGTGACCCCGGCACTGAAGCTTTCTTT. Protein sequence: CDTSDPGTEAFF.

The rearrangement joins TRBV7-3 to TRBJ2-7; 8 bases line up with TRBD1. J was trimmed by 5 bases and V by 3 bases; bases with no gene match: 3. The CDR3 runs 13 residues. Germline V lookup: CDR1 SGHTA, CDR2 FQGTGA. CDR3 residues: CASSLTGVDEQYF. DNA for the CDR3: TGTGCCAGCAGCTTGACAGGGGTGGACGAGCAGTACTTC.

This chain's CDR3 is CASSPQRDEQFF. Here the CDR3 DNA reads TGTGCCAGCTCACCACAGAGGGATGAGCAGTTCTTC. This chain connects TRBV18 to TRBJ2-1; D might be TRBD2 (5 bases). The germline CDR1 and CDR2 sequences are KGHSH and LQKENI. The V end was cut by 1 base, the J end by 8 bases, with 6 bases between. The CDR3 extends over 12 amino acids.